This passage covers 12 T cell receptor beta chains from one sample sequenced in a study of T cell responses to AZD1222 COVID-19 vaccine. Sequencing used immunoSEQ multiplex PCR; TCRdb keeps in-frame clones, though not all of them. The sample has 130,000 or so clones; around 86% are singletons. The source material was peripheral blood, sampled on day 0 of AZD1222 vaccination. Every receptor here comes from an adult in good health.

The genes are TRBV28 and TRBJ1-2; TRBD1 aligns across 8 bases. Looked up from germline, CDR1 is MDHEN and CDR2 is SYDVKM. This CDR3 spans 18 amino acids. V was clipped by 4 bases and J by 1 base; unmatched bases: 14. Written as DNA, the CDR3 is TGTGCCAGCAGTTCCTTACAGGGGGATCCTTCTTTTAACTATGGCTACACCTTC. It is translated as CASSSLQGDPSFNYGYTF.

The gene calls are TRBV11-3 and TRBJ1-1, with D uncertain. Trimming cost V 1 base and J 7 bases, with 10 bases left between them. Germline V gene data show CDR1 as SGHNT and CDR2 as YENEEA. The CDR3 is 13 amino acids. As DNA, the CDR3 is TGTGCCAGCAGCTTAGGGGGTAGCGGTGAAGCTTTCTTT. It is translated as CASSLGGSGEAFF.

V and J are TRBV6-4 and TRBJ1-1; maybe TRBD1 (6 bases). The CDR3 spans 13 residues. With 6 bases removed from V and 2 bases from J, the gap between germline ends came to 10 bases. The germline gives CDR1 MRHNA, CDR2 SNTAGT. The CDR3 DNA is TGTGCCAGCAGGGAACAGGGAAACACTGAAGCTTTCTTT. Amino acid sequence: CASREQGNTEAFF.

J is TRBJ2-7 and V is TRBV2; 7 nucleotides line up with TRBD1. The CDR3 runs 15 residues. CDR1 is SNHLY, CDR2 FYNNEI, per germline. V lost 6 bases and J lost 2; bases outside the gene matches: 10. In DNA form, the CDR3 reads TGTGCCAGCAGGAGGGTCCGGGACAGTACCTACGAGCAGTACTTC. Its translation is CASRRVRDSTYEQYF.

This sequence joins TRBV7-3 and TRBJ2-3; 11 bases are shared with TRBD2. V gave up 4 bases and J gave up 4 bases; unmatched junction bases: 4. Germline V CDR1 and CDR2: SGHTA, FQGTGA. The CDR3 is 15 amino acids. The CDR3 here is CASSSDSGGADTQYF. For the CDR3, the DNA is TGTGCCAGCAGCTCGGATAGCGGGGGGGCAGATACGCAGTATTTT.

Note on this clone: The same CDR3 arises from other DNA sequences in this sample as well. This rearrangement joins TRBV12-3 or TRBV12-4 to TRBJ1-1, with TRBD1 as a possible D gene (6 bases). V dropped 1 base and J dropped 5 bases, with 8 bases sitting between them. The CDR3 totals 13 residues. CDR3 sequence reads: CASSLGGGTEAFF. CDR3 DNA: TGTGCCAGCAGTTTAGGAGGGGGAACTGAAGCTTTCTTT.

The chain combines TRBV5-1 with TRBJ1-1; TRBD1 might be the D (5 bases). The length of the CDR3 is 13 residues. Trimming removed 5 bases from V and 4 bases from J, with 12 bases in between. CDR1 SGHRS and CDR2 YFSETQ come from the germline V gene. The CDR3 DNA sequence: TGCGCCAGCAGGGGGCAGGTGGGCACTGAAGCTTTCTTT. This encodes CASRGQVGTEAFF. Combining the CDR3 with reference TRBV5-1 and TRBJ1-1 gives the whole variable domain KAGVTQTPRYLIKTRGQQVTLSCSPISGHRSVSWYQQTPGQGLQFLFEYFSETQRNKGNFPGRFSGRQFSNSRSEMNVSTLELGDSALYLCASRGQVGTEAFFGQGTRLTVV.

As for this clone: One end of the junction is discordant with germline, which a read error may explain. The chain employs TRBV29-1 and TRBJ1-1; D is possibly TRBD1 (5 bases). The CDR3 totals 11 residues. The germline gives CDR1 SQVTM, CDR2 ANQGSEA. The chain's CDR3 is CHVGGNAEAFF. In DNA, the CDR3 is TGCCACGTCGGGGGGAACGCTGAAGCTTTCTTT.

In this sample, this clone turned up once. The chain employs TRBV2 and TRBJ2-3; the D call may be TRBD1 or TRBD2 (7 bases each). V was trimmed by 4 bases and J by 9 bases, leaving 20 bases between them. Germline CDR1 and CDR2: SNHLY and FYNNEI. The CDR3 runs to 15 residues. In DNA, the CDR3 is TGTGCCAGCAGTGGGGCGGGGAGGGCACAGGGGACGCAGTATTTT. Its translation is CASSGAGRAQGTQYF.

For the CDR3, the DNA is TGTGCCAGCAGCTCCTCGATGAACACTGAAGCTTTCTTT. Protein: CASSSSMNTEAFF. The rearrangement links TRBV7-2 to TRBJ1-1, with D unresolved. The CDR3 is made up of 13 amino acids. CDR1 SGHTA and CDR2 FQGNSA come from the germline V gene. Trimming left V 4 bases short and J 0 bases short, with 6 bases between.

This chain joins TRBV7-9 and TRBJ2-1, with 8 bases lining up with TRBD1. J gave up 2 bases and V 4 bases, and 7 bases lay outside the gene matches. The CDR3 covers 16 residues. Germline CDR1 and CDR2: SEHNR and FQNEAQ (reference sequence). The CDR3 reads CASSSPGGKAYNEQFF. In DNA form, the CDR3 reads TGTGCCAGCAGCTCTCCAGGGGGCAAGGCCTACAATGAGCAGTTCTTC.

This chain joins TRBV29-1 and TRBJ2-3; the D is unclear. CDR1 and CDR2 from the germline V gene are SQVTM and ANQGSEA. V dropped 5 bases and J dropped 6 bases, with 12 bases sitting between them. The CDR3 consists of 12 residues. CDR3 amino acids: CSVSDGSDTQYF. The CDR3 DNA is TGCAGCGTTTCTGACGGATCCGATACGCAGTATTTT.